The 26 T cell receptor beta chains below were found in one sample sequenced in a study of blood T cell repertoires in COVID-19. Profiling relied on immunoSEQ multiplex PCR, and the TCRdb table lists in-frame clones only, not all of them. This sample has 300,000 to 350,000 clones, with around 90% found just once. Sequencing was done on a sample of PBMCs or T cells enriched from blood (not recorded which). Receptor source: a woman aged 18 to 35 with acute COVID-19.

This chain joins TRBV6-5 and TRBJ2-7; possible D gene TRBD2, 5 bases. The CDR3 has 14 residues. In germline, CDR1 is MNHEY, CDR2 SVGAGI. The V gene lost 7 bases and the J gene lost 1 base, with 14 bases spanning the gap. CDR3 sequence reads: CASTGWGASYEQYF. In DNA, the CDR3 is TGTGCCAGCACGGGATGGGGTGCATCCTACGAGCAGTACTTC.

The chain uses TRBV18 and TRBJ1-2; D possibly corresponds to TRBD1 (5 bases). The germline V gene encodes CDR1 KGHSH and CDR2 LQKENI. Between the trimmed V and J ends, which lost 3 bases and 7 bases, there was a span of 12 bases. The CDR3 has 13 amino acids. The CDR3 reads CASSPSGYSGYTF. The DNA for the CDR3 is TGTGCCAGCTCACCGTCAGGGTACAGTGGCTACACCTTC.

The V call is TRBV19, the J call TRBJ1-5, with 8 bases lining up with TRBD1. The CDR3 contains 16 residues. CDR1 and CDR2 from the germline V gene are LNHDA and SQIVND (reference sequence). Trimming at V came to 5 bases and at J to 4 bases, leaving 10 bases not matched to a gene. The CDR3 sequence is CASSDLDRVRNQPQHF. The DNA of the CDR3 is TGTGCCAGTAGTGACCTGGACAGGGTGAGGAATCAGCCCCAGCATTTT.

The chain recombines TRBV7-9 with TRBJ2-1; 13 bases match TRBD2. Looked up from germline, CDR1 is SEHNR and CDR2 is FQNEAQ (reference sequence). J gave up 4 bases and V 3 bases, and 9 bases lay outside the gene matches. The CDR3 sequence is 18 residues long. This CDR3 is CASSFALLAGGPYNEQFF. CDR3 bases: TGTGCCAGCAGCTTCGCGCTACTAGCGGGAGGGCCGTACAATGAGCAGTTCTTC.

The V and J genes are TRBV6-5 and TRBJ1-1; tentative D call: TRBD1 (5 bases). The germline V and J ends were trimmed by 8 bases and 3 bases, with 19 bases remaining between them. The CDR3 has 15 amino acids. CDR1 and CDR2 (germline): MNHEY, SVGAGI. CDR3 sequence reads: CASSPGGTRDTEAFF. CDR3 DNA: TGTGCCAGCTCCCCGGGGGGTACTCGGGACACTGAAGCTTTCTTT.

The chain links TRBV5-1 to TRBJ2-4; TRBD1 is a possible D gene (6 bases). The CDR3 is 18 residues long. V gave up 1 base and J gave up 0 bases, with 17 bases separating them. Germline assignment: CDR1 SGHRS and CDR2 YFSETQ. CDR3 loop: CASSLYGTNFLAKNIQYF. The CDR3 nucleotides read TGCGCCAGCAGCTTGTACGGGACAAATTTTTTAGCCAAAAACATTCAGTACTTC.

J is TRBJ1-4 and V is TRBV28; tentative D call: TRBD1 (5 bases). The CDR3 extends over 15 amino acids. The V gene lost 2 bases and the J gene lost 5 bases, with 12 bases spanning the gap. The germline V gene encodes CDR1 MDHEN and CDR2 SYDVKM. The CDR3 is CASSLGRAGNEKLFF. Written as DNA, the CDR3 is TGTGCCAGCAGTTTAGGGAGGGCAGGGAATGAAAAACTGTTTTTT.

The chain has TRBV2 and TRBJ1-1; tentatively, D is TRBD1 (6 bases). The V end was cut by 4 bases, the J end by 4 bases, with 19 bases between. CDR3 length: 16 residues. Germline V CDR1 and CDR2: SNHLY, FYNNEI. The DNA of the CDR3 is TGTGCCAGCAGTGGGCAGGGGTTGAATATTGGCACTGAAGCTTTCTTT. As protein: CASSGQGLNIGTEAFF.

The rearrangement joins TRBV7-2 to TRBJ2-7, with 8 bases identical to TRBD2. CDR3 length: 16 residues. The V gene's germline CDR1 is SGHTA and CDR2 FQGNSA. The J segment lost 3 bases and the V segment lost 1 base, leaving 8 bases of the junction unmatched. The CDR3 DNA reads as TGTGCCAGCAGCTTAGGCTCTAGCGGGTCTTACTACGAGCAGTACTTC. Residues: CASSLGSSGSYYEQYF.

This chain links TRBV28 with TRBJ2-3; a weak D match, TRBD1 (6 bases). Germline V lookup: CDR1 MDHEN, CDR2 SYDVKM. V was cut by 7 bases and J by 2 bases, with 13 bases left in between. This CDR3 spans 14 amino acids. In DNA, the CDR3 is TGTGCCAGCAACGAACAGGGTTCCACAGATACGCAGTATTTT. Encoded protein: CASNEQGSTDTQYF.

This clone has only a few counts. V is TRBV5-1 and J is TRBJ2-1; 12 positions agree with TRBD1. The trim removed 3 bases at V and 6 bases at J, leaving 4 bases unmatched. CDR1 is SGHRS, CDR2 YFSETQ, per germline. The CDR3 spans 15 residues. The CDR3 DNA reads TGCGCCAGCAGCTCCGGGACAGGGGGCGGCAATGAGCAGTTCTTC. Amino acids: CASSSGTGGGNEQFF.

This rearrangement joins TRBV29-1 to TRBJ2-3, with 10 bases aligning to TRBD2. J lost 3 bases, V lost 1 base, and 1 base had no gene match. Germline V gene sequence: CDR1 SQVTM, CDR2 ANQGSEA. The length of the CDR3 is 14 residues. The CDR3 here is CSVEGTSGTDTQYF. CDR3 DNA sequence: TGCAGCGTTGAAGGGACTAGCGGTACAGATACGCAGTATTTT.

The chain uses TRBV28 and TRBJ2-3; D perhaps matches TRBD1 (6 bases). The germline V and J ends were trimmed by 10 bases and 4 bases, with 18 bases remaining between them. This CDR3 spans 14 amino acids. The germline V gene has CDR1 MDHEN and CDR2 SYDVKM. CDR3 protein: CAIMSRGVSDTQYF. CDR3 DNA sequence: TGTGCCATCATGAGCAGGGGAGTTTCAGATACGCAGTATTTT.

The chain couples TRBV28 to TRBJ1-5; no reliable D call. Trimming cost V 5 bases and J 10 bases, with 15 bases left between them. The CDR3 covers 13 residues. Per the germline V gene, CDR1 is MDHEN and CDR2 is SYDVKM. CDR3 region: CASSLPRIGPQHF. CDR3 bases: TGTGCCAGCAGTCTTCCCAGGATAGGACCCCAGCATTTT. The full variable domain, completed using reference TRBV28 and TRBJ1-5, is DVKVTQSSRYLVKRTGEKVFLECVQDMDHENMFWYRQDPGLGLRLIYFSYDVKMKEKGDIPEGYSVSREKKERFSLILESASTNQTSMYLCASSLPRIGPQHFGDGTRLSIL.

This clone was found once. The CDR3 DNA reads as TGTGCCGCGAGGGATAACTATGGCTACACCTTC. Protein product: CAARDNYGYTF. V is TRBV28 and J is TRBJ1-2, with D unclear. CDR1 is MDHEN and CDR2 is SYDVKM in the germline V gene. Deletions cut 11 bases from V and 1 base from J, with 8 bases between. CDR3 length equals 11 residues.

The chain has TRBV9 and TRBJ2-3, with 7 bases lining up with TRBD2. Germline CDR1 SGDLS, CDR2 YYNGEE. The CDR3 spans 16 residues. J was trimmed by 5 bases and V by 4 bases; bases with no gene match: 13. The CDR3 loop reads CASSLMGWEGGDTQYF. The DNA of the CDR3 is TGTGCCAGCAGCCTCATGGGGTGGGAGGGTGGAGATACGCAGTATTTT.

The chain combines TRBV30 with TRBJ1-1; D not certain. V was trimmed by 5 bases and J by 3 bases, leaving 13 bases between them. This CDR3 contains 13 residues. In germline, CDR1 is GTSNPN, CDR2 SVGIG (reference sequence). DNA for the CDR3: TGTGCCTGGGCGGACGGGCGGGACACTGAAGCTTTCTTT. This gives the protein CAWADGRDTEAFF.

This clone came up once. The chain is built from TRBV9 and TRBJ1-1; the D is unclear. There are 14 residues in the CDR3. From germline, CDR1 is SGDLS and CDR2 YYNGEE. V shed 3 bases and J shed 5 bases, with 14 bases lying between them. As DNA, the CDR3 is TGTGCCAGCAGCGCGAGGGATTCCACTACTGAAGCTTTCTTT. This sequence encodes CASSARDSTTEAFF.

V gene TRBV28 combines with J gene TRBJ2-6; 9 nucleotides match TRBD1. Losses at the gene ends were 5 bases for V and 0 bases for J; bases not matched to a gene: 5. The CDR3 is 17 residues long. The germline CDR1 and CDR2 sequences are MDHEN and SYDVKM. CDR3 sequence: CASSPGQGFSGANVLTF. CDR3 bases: TGTGCCAGCAGTCCCGGACAGGGGTTCTCTGGGGCCAACGTCCTGACTTTC.

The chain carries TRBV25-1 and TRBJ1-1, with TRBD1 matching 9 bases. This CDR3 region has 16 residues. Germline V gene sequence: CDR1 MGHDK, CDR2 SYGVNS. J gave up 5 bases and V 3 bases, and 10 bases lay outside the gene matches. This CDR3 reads CASSELEGQGRTEAFF. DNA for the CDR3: TGTGCCAGCAGTGAGTTGGAGGGACAGGGAAGGACTGAAGCTTTCTTT.

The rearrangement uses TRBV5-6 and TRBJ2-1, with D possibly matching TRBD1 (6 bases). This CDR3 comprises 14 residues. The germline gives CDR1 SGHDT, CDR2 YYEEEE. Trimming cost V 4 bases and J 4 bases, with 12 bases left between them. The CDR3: CASSEGTPYNEQFF. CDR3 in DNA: TGTGCCAGCAGCGAGGGGACACCTTACAATGAGCAGTTCTTC.

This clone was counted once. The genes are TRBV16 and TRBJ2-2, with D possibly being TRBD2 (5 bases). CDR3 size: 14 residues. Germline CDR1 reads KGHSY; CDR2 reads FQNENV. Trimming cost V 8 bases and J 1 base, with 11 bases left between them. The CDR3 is CASGLRGNTGELFF. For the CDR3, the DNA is TGTGCCAGCGGATTACGGGGGAACACCGGGGAGCTGTTTTTT.

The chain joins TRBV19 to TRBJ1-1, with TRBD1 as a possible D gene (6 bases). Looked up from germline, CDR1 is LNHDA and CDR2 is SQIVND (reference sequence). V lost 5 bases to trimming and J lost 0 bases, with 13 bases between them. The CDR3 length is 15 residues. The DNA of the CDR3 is TGTGCCAGTAGTGCCCGGACAGAAATGAACACTGAAGCTTTCTTT. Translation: CASSARTEMNTEAFF.

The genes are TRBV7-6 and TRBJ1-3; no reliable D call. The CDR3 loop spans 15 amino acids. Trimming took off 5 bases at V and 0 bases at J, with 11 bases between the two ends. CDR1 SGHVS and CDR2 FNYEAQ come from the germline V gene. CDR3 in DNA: TGTGCCAGCAGCCCGCAACCACTCTCTGGAAACACCATATATTTT. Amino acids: CASSPQPLSGNTIYF.

CDR3 region: CASSSRFSGANVLTF. The DNA of the CDR3 is TGTGCCAGCAGTTCCCGGTTCTCTGGGGCCAACGTCCTGACTTTC. J is TRBJ2-6 and V is TRBV28; D is unresolved. Looked up from germline, CDR1 is MDHEN and CDR2 is SYDVKM. The V and J ends lost 4 bases and 0 bases respectively, with 7 bases between them. The CDR3 totals 15 residues.

The CDR3 loop is CASSFTGTEEQYF. The CDR3 bases are TGTGCCAGCAGCTTTACAGGGACGGAAGAGCAGTACTTC. The chain uses TRBV13 and TRBJ2-7; a possible D gene is TRBD1 (6 bases). Trimming removed 3 bases from V and 7 bases from J, with 13 bases in between. Germline-derived CDR1 and CDR2 are PRHDT and FYEKMQ (reference sequence). The length of the CDR3 is 13 residues.